The 9 T cell receptor beta chains given below trace back to one sample, sequenced in a study of shared clonotypes between healthy human individuals. The method was immunoSEQ multiplex PCR; TCRdb's version includes in-frame clones alone and lacks a portion of them. The data hold roughly 1,500,000 clones, with 95% to 99% observed a single time. Sequenced input: naive CD4+ T cells sorted from blood. This sample's subset: CD45RA+ positively selected. These receptors came from a man in his thirties or forties in good health.

The genes are TRBV18 and TRBJ1-4; D is unclear. The germline gives CDR1 KGHSH, CDR2 LQKENI. This CDR3 is 16 amino acids long. Trimming removed 5 bases at V and 2 bases at J, with 15 bases between. The DNA of the CDR3 is TGTGCCAGCTCATCCTACAACGTGTTGACTAATGAAAAACTGTTTTTT. It is translated as CASSSYNVLTNEKLFF.

V is TRBV7-9 and J is TRBJ2-5, with 13 bases identical to TRBD2. Trimming removed 10 bases from V and 4 bases from J; junction bases left unmatched: 18. The CDR3 loop spans 18 amino acids. Per the germline V gene, CDR1 is SEHNR and CDR2 is FQNEAQ (reference sequence). Here the CDR3 DNA reads TGTGCCACCCGGACGACTAGCGGGAGGCCCGGGTTCGTAGAGACCCAGTACTTC. This encodes CATRTTSGRPGFVETQYF.

This chain connects TRBV5-1 to TRBJ1-1; no definite D call. The CDR3 extends over 15 amino acids. Between the trimmed V and J ends, which lost 4 bases and 4 bases, there was a span of 17 bases. From germline, CDR1 is SGHRS and CDR2 YFSETQ. In nucleotides, the CDR3 is TGCGCCAGCAGCCGGACGGGAGTGGTGGGCACTGAAGCTTTCTTT. It translates to CASSRTGVVGTEAFF.

This chain uses TRBV28 with TRBJ1-5, with TRBD1 as a possible D gene (5 bases). Trimming took 4 bases from V and 6 from J, leaving 16 bases between them. Germline V gene data show CDR1 as MDHEN and CDR2 as SYDVKM. The length of the CDR3 is 15 residues. In DNA, the CDR3 is TGTGCCAGCAGTTCCCGACAGAGGCAGGGTCAGCCCCAGCATTTT. This codes for CASSSRQRQGQPQHF.

This clone has just one count. This chain connects TRBV9 to TRBJ2-2; D may be TRBD2 (5 bases). CDR3 length: 16 residues. V shed 0 bases and J shed 0 bases, with 9 bases lying between them. CDR1 is SGDLS, CDR2 YYNGEE, per germline. For the CDR3, the DNA is TGTGCCAGCAGCGTAGATGCGGGCGCGAACACCGGGGAGCTGTTTTTT. Its protein is CASSVDAGANTGELFF.

This clone was counted once. The rearrangement joins TRBV6-1 to TRBJ1-4, with D perhaps matching TRBD1 (6 bases). This CDR3 spans 13 amino acids. The V gene's germline CDR1 is MNHNS and CDR2 SASEGT. The V and J ends lost 7 bases and 6 bases respectively, with 12 bases between them. The CDR3 DNA sequence: TGTGCCAGCATCGGGGGCGCGGATGAAAAACTGTTTTTT. Amino acid sequence: CASIGGADEKLFF.

The chain combines TRBV6-6 with TRBJ2-7, with 7 bases identical to TRBD2. The CDR3 sequence is 16 residues long. The J segment lost 5 bases and the V segment lost 2 bases, leaving 12 bases of the junction unmatched. Germline values: CDR1 MNHNY, CDR2 SVGAGI (reference sequence). The CDR3 here is CASSYPTGGAGNEQYF. In nucleotides, the CDR3 is TGTGCCAGCAGTTACCCGACGGGGGGTGCAGGAAACGAGCAGTACTTC.

This chain uses TRBV25-1 with TRBJ2-1; the D is unclear. With 8 bases removed from V and 7 bases from J, the gap between germline ends came to 21 bases. The CDR3 loop spans 15 amino acids. Germline V gene lookup returns CDR1 MGHDK and CDR2 SYGVNS. CDR3 loop: CASESGGPASNEQFF. The CDR3 DNA is TGTGCCAGCGAATCGGGTGGGCCTGCCTCGAATGAGCAGTTCTTC.

The chain links TRBV29-1 to TRBJ2-1, with D tentatively TRBD1 (6 bases). V was pared by 4 bases and J by 5 bases, with 12 bases between. CDR3 length equals 13 residues. CDR1 is SQVTM, CDR2 ANQGSEA, per germline. The CDR3 coding sequence is TGCAGCGTTGGACAGGCCTTAAACAATGAGCAGTTCTTC. This sequence encodes CSVGQALNNEQFF.